One and the same sample provided the 8 T cell receptor beta chains below, sequenced in a study of Tregs in tolerant kidney transplant recipients. TCRdb's table, derived via immunoSEQ multiplex PCR, lists solely in-frame clones and lacks some. The sample contains tens of thousands of clones, less than 90% of which appear only once. Sequenced sample: CD4+ T cells from blood. The receptors were gathered from a human donor in good health.

The genes are TRBV6-5 and TRBJ2-1, with 9 nucleotides matching TRBD2. The V segment lost 2 bases and the J segment 8 bases; nucleotides outside the gene matches: 10. Germline V gene lookup returns CDR1 MNHEY and CDR2 SVGAGI. CDR3 length: 16 amino acids. In nucleotides, the CDR3 is TGTGCCAGCAGTTACGATGGTAGCGGGAGTGGCGATGAGCAGTTCTTC. It translates to CASSYDGSGSGDEQFF.

V and J are TRBV13 and TRBJ2-3; possibly TRBD2 for D (5 bases). CDR3 size: 16 residues. Germline values: CDR1 PRHDT, CDR2 FYEKMQ (reference sequence). V lost 5 bases to trimming and J lost 2 bases, with 17 bases between them. This CDR3 is CASSLFTSAYTDTQYF. DNA of the CDR3: TGTGCCAGCAGCCTCTTCACTAGTGCCTACACAGATACGCAGTATTTT.

V gene TRBV2 combines with J gene TRBJ2-5, with a tentative D call TRBD1 (5 bases). Germline assignment: CDR1 SNHLY and CDR2 FYNNEI. The V and J ends lost 2 bases and 1 base respectively, with 8 bases between them. This CDR3 contains 14 residues. The DNA for the CDR3 is TGTGCCAGCAGTGAACAGGGAACCCAAGAGACCCAGTACTTC. Translation: CASSEQGTQETQYF.

This chain uses TRBV30 with TRBJ2-7, with unresolved D. CDR1 is GTSNPN and CDR2 is SVGIG in the germline V gene (reference sequence). This CDR3 has 13 residues. The V end lost 2 bases, the J end lost 6 bases, and 14 bases lay between the germline ends. The chain's CDR3 is CAWSSTRTGEQYF. In nucleotides, the CDR3 is TGTGCCTGGAGTTCCACTCGGACCGGCGAGCAGTACTTC.

CDR3 bases: TGTGCCAGCAGCTTACGTGACAATTTTAATGTCGACGCTTTCTTT. Encoded protein: CASSLRDNFNVDAFF. The V and J genes are TRBV7-9 and TRBJ1-1; D is unresolved. From germline, CDR1 is SEHNR and CDR2 FQNEAQ (reference sequence). Trimming shortened V by 2 bases and J by 11 bases, and 21 bases separated the two germline ends. The CDR3 is made up of 15 amino acids.

The rearrangement links TRBV7-6 to TRBJ2-1; TRBD2 matches at 7 bases. J gave up 3 bases and V 1 base, and 6 bases lay outside the gene matches. The CDR3 is 16 residues long. The V gene's germline CDR1 is SGHVS and CDR2 FNYEAQ. CDR3 region: CASSLDPSGHYNEQFF. CDR3 nucleotide sequence: TGTGCCAGCAGCTTAGATCCTAGCGGACACTACAATGAGCAGTTCTTC.

The CDR3 here is CASSFGLAGLTDNEQFF. Written as DNA, the CDR3 is TGCGCCAGCAGCTTCGGACTAGCGGGACTTACTGACAATGAGCAGTTCTTC. The chain uses TRBV5-1 and TRBJ2-1; 12 bases align to TRBD2. CDR1 and CDR2 from the germline V gene are SGHRS and YFSETQ. Trimming removed 2 bases from V and 5 bases from J; junction bases left unmatched: 8. The CDR3 loop spans 17 amino acids.

The gene calls are TRBV7-3 and TRBJ1-1, with 8 bases identical to TRBD1. The CDR3 length is 13 residues. The J segment lost 8 bases and the V segment lost 6 bases, leaving 8 bases of the junction unmatched. Per the germline V gene, CDR1 is SGHTA and CDR2 is FQGTGA. CDR3 sequence (DNA): TGTGCCAGCAGATCGGACAGGGAGGTAGAAGCTTTCTTT. Its translation is CASRSDREVEAFF.